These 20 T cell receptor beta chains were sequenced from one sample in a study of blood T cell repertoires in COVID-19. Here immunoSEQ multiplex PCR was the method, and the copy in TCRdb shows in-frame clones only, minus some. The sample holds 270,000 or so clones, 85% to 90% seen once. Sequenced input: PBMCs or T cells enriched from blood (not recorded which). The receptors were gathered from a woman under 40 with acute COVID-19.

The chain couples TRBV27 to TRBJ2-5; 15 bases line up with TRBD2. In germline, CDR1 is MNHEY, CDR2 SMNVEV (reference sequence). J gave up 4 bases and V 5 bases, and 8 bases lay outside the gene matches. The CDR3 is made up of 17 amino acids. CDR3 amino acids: CASSLPPGLAGGETQYF. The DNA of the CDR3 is TGTGCCAGCAGTCTCCCCCCGGGACTAGCGGGAGGAGAGACCCAGTACTTC.

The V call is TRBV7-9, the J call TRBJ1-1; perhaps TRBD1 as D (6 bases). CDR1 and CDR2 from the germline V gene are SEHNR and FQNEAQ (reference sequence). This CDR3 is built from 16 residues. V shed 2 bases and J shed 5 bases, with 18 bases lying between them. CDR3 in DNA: TGTGCCAGCAGCTTAATCGCCGGGACATTCCCGACTGAAGCTTTCTTT. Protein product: CASSLIAGTFPTEAFF. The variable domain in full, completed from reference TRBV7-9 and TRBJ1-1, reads DTGVSQNPRHKITKRGQNVTFRCDPISEHNRLYWYRQTLGQGPEFLTYFQNEAQLEKSRLLSDRFSAERPKGSFSTLEIQRTEQGDSAMYLCASSLIAGTFPTEAFFGQGTRLTVV.

The CDR3 DNA reads as TGTGCCAGCAGTTCCGTAAAAGCTAGCGACGAGCAGTACTTC. As protein: CASSSVKASDEQYF. The V and J genes are TRBV2 and TRBJ2-7; the D gene is possibly TRBD2 (6 bases). Per germline, CDR1 SNHLY and CDR2 FYNNEI. CDR3 length: 14 amino acids. The ends were cut back, 5 bases at V and 5 bases at J, with 16 bases in the middle. Using reference TRBV2 and TRBJ2-7 for the parts outside the CDR3, the full variable domain is EPEVTQTPSHQVTQMGQEVILRCVPISNHLYFYWYRQILGQKVEFLVSFYNNEISEKSEIFDDQFSVERPDGSNFTLKIRSTKLEDSAMYFCASSSVKASDEQYFGPGTRLTVT.

CDR3 protein: CASSQSRDFSYEQYF. Here the CDR3 DNA reads TGCGCCAGCAGCCAGAGCCGGGACTTTTCCTACGAGCAGTACTTC. The rearrangement joins TRBV4-3 to TRBJ2-7, with D tentatively TRBD2 (6 bases). Germline values: CDR1 LGHNA, CDR2 YSLEER. The CDR3 runs to 15 residues. The V end lost 3 bases, the J end lost 1 base, and 13 bases lay between the germline ends.

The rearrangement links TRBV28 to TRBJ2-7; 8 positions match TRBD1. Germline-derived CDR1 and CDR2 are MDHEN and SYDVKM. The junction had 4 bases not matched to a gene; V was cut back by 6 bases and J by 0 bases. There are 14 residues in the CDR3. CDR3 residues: CASRWTGSSYEQYF. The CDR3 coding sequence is TGTGCCAGCAGATGGACAGGGTCCTCCTACGAGCAGTACTTC.

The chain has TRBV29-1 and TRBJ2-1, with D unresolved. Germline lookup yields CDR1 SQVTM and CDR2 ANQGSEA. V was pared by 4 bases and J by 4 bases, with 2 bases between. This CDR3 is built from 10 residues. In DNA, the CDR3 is TGCAGCGTTGCATACAATGAGCAGTTCTTC. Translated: CSVAYNEQFF.

The CDR3 sequence is CASRPDRDDGYTF. The CDR3 DNA reads TGTGCCAGCAGACCTGACAGGGATGATGGCTACACCTTC. V is TRBV12-3 or TRBV12-4 and J is TRBJ1-2; 7 bases align to TRBD1. With V trimmed by 6 bases and J by 6 bases, 7 bases remained unmatched. The CDR3 length is 13 residues.

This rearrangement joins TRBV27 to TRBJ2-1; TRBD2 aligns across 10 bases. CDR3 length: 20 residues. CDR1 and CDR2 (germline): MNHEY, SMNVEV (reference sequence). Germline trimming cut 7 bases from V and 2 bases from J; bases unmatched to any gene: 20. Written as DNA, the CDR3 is TGTGCCAGCACCCCCTTAACGAGCGGGAGGGCCCAAATCACCTACAATGAGCAGTTCTTC. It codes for CASTPLTSGRAQITYNEQFF.

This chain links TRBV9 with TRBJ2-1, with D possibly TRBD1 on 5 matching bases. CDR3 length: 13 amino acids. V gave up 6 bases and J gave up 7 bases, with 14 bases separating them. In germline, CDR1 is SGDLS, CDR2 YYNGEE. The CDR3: CASTSLGLNEQFF. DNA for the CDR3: TGTGCCAGCACCTCGTTGGGGCTGAATGAGCAGTTCTTC.

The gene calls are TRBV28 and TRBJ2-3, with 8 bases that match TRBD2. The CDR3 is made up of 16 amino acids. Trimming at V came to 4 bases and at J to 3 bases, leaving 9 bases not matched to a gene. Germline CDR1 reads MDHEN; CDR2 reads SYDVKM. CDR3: CASSYRAGAPTDTQYF. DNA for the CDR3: TGTGCCAGCAGTTACCGAGCGGGAGCCCCAACAGATACGCAGTATTTT.

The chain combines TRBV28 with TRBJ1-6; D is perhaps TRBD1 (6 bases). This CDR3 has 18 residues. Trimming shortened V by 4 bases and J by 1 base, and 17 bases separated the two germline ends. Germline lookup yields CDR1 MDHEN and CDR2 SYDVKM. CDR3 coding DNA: TGTGCCAGCAGTTCCCCGGGGGGGCTGGGGTCCTATAATTCACCCCTCCACTTT. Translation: CASSSPGGLGSYNSPLHF.

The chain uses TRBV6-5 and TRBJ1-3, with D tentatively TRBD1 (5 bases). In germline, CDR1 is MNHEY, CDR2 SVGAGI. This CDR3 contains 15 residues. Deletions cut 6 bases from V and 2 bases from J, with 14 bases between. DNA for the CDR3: TGTGCCAGCAGCCCACTTTGGGGGGCTGGAAACACCATATATTTT. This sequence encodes CASSPLWGAGNTIYF.

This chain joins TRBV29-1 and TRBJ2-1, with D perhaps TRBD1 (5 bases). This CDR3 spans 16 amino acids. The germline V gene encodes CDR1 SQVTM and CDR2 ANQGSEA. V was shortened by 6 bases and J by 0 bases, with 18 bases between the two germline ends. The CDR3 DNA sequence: TGCAGCGTAGATATAGGGGATCGGAGCTCCTACAATGAGCAGTTCTTC. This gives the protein CSVDIGDRSSYNEQFF.

CDR3 region: CASSPRGAGGHTDTQYF. The DNA for the CDR3 is TGTGCCAGCAGCCCACGGGGAGCGGGAGGGCACACAGATACGCAGTATTTT. J is TRBJ2-3 and V is TRBV7-2; 10 bases fit TRBD2. The CDR3 loop spans 17 amino acids. Trimming cost V 5 bases and J 2 bases; bases outside gene matches: 10. Germline V gene data show CDR1 as SGHTA and CDR2 as FQGNSA.

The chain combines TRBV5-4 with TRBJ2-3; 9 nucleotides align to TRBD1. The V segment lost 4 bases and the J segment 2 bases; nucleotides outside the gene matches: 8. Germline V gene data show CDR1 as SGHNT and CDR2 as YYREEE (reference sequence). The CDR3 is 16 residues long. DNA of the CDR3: TGTGCCAGCAGCCCCGGGACAGGGATTGTCACAGATACGCAGTATTTT. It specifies CASSPGTGIVTDTQYF.

The DNA for the CDR3 is TGTGCCAGCAGTCGTAGCAATCAGCCCCAGCATTTT. It yields the protein CASSRSNQPQHF. V and J are TRBV5-6 and TRBJ1-5; D unclear. The V gene lost 5 bases and the J gene lost 0 bases, with 3 bases spanning the gap. The germline CDR1 and CDR2 sequences are SGHDT and YYEEEE. The CDR3 is made up of 12 amino acids.

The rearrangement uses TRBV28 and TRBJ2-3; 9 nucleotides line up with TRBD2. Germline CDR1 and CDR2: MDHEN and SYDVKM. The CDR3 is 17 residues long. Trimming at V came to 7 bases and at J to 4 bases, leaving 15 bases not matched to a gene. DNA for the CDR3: TGTGCCAGCACCTTATCAATAGCGGGAGAAGATTCAGATACGCAGTATTTT. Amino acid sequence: CASTLSIAGEDSDTQYF.

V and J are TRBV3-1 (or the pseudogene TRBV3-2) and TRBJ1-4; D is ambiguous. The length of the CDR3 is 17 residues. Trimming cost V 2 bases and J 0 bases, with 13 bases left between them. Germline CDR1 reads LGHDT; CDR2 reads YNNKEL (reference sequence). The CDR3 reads CASSQRRVLATNEKLFF. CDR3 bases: TGTGCCAGCAGCCAACGCCGGGTTCTCGCAACTAATGAAAAACTGTTTTTT.

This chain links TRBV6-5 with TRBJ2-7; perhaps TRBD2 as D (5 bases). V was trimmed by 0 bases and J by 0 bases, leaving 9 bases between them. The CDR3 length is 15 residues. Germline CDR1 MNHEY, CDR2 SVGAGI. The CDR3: CASSYSRDSSYEQYF. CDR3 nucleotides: TGTGCCAGCAGTTACTCGAGGGATTCCTCCTACGAGCAGTACTTC.

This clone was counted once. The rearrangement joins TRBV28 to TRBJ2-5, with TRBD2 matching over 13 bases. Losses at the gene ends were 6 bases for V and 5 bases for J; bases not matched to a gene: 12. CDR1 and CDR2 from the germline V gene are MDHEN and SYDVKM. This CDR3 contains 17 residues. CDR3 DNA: TGTGCCAGCAGCCGACCCGGACTAGCGGGAGCGCGGGAGACCCAGTACTTC. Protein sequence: CASSRPGLAGARETQYF. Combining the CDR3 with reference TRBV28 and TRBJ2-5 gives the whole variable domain DVKVTQSSRYLVKRTGEKVFLECVQDMDHENMFWYRQDPGLGLRLIYFSYDVKMKEKGDIPEGYSVSREKKERFSLILESASTNQTSMYLCASSRPGLAGARETQYFGPGTRLLVL.